The clone carrying this T cell receptor beta chain was observed a handful of times. Its antigen is currently unknown. The sample comes from a study of T cell repertoires in cytomegalovirus infection. Across the whole study: Both a matching HLA type and CMV infection were indicated by public TCR beta signatures.

Findings of the study overall: Within the response measured ex vivo, HLA-C-restricted CMV-specific TCR beta clonotypes were dominant.

TCRdb reanalysed the reads using MiXCR and keeps one entry per CDR3 protein. Of 200,000 or so distinct CDR3 sequences detected, 35% to 40% appear once; the ten largest clones hold more than 50%. From germline, CDR1 is MNHEY and CDR2 SMNVEV (reference sequence). The CDR3 extends over 17 amino acids. V shed 6 bases and J 0 bases; nucleotides not matched to a gene: 10. The sequence was collected from a human donor in good health (CMV status not recorded). Some clones in this sample may be carry-over from other donors' samples. The chain employs TRBV27 and TRBJ1-4; 7 bases line up with TRBD1. The specimen was CD8+ T cells from cultured PBMCs, collected from culture after CMV antigen stimulation. CDR3 DNA: TGTGCCAGCAGACTATGGGGAACAGGGGCAACTAATGAAAAACTGTTTTTT. Translated, it gives CASRLWGTGATNEKLFF. Together with reference TRBV27 and TRBJ1-4, the CDR3 gives the full variable domain: EAQVTQNPRYLITVTGKKLTVTCSQNMNHEYMSWYRQDPGLGLRQIYYSMNVEVTDKGDVPEGYKVSRKEKRNFPLILESPSPNQTSLYFCASRLWGTGATNEKLFFGSGTQLSVL.